Included here is one T cell receptor (beta chain) sequence, with context. The antigen is not known. The V end lost 6 bases, the J end lost 5 bases, and 25 bases lay between the germline ends. In germline, CDR1 is MNHEY, CDR2 SVGEGT. The CDR3 extends over 17 amino acids. TCRdb ran MiXCR on the reads and lists one entry per CDR3 protein. This sample has about 220,000 distinct CDR3 sequences, with roughly two fifths found just once. This sample is part of a study of T cell repertoires in cytomegalovirus infection. Source: CD8+ T cells from cultured PBMCs, taken from culture after CMV antigen stimulation. The receptor comes from a human donor in good health (CMV status not recorded). Some clones in this sample may be carry-over from other donors' samples. The chain recombines TRBV6-2 or TRBV6-3 with TRBJ1-1; possible D gene TRBD1, 6 bases. The CDR3 sequence: CASRRDVLGRGRTEAFF. The CDR3 DNA is TGTGCCAGCAGACGCGACGTTTTGGGCAGGGGTAGAACTGAAGCTTTCTTT.